This T cell receptor beta chain was recovered during a study of blood T cell repertoires in COVID-19. Study-wide context: Resolution of symptoms, clearance, or two negative PCRs was present in recovered Cohort 3 donors. In each case, the material was cDNA or gDNA derived from T cells, B-cell-depleted T cells, or PBMCs. The origin of the acute and convalescent COVID-19 samples was the United States, Italy and Spain.

V gave up 5 bases and J gave up 2 bases; unmatched junction bases: 11. This CDR3 region has 16 residues. Germline lookup yields CDR1 MNHEY and CDR2 SMNVEV (reference sequence). Generated by immunoSEQ multiplex PCR, the TCRdb table keeps only in-frame clones and is missing some. The sample lists a few hundred thousand clones; 80% to 90% were seen once. The chain joins TRBV27 to TRBJ2-7, with TRBD1 matching over 8 bases. Sequencing used PBMCs or T cells enriched from blood (not recorded which). The receptor was isolated from a man younger than 40 in a cohort exposed to, infected with or recovered from COVID-19 (not recorded which). CDR3 protein: CASSVIGQGATYEQYF. CDR3 coding DNA: TGTGCCAGCAGTGTTATTGGACAGGGAGCAACCTACGAGCAGTACTTC.